This TCR beta chain was sequenced during a study of CD8+CD57+ T cells in acquired aplastic anemia. Study information: Mean DNA quantity obtained from sorted CD4+ and CD8+ cells was approximately 3 ug. The average read count for CD4+ cells in healthy donors was around 11 million.

As regards this clonotype: Antigen unknown.

CDR3 length: 14 residues. The germline V gene encodes CDR1 DFQATT and CDR2 SNEGSKA (reference sequence). J was trimmed by 9 bases and V by 6 bases; bases with no gene match: 11. Points from the study as a whole: Both patients and controls carried the same twenty-nine CD8+ CDR3 sequences. Statistical testing detected no significant gap in CD8+ Simpson's diversity between patients and controls.

CDR3 and TCR beta VDJ profiling relied on genomic DNA as the template. TCRdb fed the reads into MiXCR, producing one record per CDR3 protein. This table holds about 80,000 distinct CDR3 sequences, under 50% found once. The sample taken for sequencing was sorted CD4+, CD8+, or CD8+CD57+ T cells (not recorded which) from PBMCs. The TCR was taken from a human donor in good health, serving as a control. V usage is TRBV20-1 and J usage is TRBJ2-4; the match to TRBD2 covers 10 bases. CDR3 sequence (DNA): TGCAGTGCCCCCCCTCTAGCGGGGGTAAGCATTCAGTACTTC. Protein sequence: CSAPPLAGVSIQYF.